This T cell receptor beta chain was recovered during a study of spatial heterogeneity in lung cancer. V lost 4 bases and J 0 bases, leaving 13 bases between the germline ends. Germline-derived CDR1 and CDR2 are MNHNY and SVGAGI (reference sequence). The CDR3 totals 16 residues. This clonotype was seen only a few times. TCRdb used MiXCR to reprocess the 5' RACE reads, holding one entry per CDR3 protein. The repertoire holds 40,000 to 50,000 distinct CDR3 sequences, 7.6% seen once, with around 13% in the top ten. As to time point: sample taken at primary tumor resection. Sequencing covered unsorted whole RNA taken from tumor, nontumor lung or frozen PBMC.

The sequenced sample was PBMCs, obtained at surgery. The V call is TRBV6-6, the J call TRBJ1-5; D call uncertain. The receptor was isolated from a female donor with early-stage non-small cell lung cancer. CDR3 in amino acids: CASSSGLINSNQPQHF. CDR3 nucleotides: TGTGCCAGCAGTTCGGGCCTGATTAATAGCAATCAGCCCCAGCATTTT.